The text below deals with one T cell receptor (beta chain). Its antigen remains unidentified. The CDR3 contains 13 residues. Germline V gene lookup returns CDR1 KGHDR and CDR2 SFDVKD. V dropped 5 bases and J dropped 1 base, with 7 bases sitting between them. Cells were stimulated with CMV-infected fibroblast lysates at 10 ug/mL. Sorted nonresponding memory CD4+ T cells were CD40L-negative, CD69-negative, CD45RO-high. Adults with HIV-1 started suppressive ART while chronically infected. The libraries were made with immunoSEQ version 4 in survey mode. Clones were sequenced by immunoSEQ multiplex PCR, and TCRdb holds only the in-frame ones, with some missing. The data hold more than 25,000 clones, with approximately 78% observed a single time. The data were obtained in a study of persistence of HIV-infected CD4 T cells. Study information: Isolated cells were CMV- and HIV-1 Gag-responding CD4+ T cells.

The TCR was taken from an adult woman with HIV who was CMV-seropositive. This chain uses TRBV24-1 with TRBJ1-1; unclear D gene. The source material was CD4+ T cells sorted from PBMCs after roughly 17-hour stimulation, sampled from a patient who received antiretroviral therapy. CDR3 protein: CATSGAPNTEAFF. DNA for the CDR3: TGTGCCACCAGTGGGGCTCCGAACACTGAAGCTTTCTTT.